Listed below are T cell receptor beta chains from one sample, sequenced in a study of molecular identifiers for immune sequencing clone quantification. TCRdb reprocessed the PCR reads with MiXCR, giving one entry per CDR3 protein. The table lists 100,000 or so distinct CDR3 sequences, under 40% of them singletons, with around a tenth in the top ten. Sequencing used naive CD8+ T cells from blood, with Jurkat cell RNA spiked in. All receptors derive from a human donor in good health. Some libraries in this study had Jurkat cell RNA spiked in. Each CDR3 is given with its conserved first and last residue. Each record gives: D gene, J gene, clone size, V gene, CDR3 protein, CDR3 DNA. The D gene is left open where the match is weak. Clone size is not always given. Where it is, it says once, few, many or a class for expanded clones.

D gene: NA; J gene: TRBJ1-1; clone size: few; V gene: TRBV29-1; CDR3 protein: CSVEVDWNTEAFF; CDR3 DNA: TGCAGCGTTGAGGTAGATTGGAACACTGAAGCTTTCTTT
D gene: NA; J gene: TRBJ2-6; clone size: few; V gene: TRBV9; CDR3 protein: CASSRLGDNIDSGANVLTF; CDR3 DNA: TGTGCCAGCAGCCGTTTGGGAGATAACATCGACTCTGGGGCCAACGTCCTGACTTTC
D gene: NA; J gene: TRBJ2-7; clone size: NA; V gene: TRBV27; CDR3 protein: CASCLWSGTPYEQYF; CDR3 DNA: TGTGCCAGCTGTTTATGGTCCGGGACCCCCTACGAGCAGTACTTC
D gene: NA; J gene: TRBJ2-5; clone size: few; V gene: TRBV4-3; CDR3 protein: CASSHSASLQETQYF; CDR3 DNA: TGCGCCAGCAGCCATTCGGCAAGCCTTCAAGAGACCCAGTACTTC
D gene: TRBD2; J gene: TRBJ2-2; clone size: many; V gene: TRBV29-1; CDR3 protein: CSVELREGRIGELFF; CDR3 DNA: TGCAGCGTTGAATTGCGGGAGGGCCGTATCGGGGAGCTGTTTTTT
D gene: TRBD1; J gene: TRBJ2-7; clone size: NA; V gene: TRBV5-6; CDR3 protein: CASSLGDRESSGQYF; CDR3 DNA: TGTGCCAGCAGCTTAGGTGACAGGGAATCGTCCGGGCAGTACTTC
D gene: NA; J gene: TRBJ2-7; clone size: NA; V gene: TRBV27; CDR3 protein: CASCPGVLPYEQYF; CDR3 DNA: TGTGCCAGCTGCCCAGGCGTGCTTCCCTACGAGCAGTACTTC
D gene: NA; J gene: TRBJ1-5; clone size: NA; V gene: TRBV6-1; CDR3 protein: CASSEAQQGWNNQPQHF; CDR3 DNA: TGTGCCAGCAGCGAAGCCCAGCAGGGGTGGAACAATCAGCCCCAGCATTTT
D gene: TRBD2; J gene: TRBJ2-3; clone size: NA; V gene: TRBV6-2/TRBV6-3; CDR3 protein: CASSYTTSGFSTDTQYF; CDR3 DNA: TGTGCCAGCAGTTACACGACTAGCGGCTTTAGCACAGATACGCAGTATTTT
D gene: NA; J gene: TRBJ2-3; clone size: NA; V gene: TRBV9; CDR3 protein: CASSAGPGLSTDTQYF; CDR3 DNA: TGTGCCAGCAGCGCGGGGCCAGGCCTAAGCACAGATACGCAGTATTTT
D gene: NA; J gene: TRBJ2-1; clone size: NA; V gene: TRBV29-1; CDR3 protein: CSVEGSTSSYNEQFF; CDR3 DNA: TGCAGCGTTGAAGGGTCGACGAGCTCCTACAATGAGCAGTTCTTC
D gene: NA; J gene: TRBJ1-5; clone size: NA; V gene: TRBV27; CDR3 protein: CASSAQGNNQPQHF; CDR3 DNA: TGTGCCAGCAGCGCCCAGGGGAACAATCAGCCCCAGCATTTT
D gene: NA; J gene: TRBJ1-5; clone size: few; V gene: TRBV19; CDR3 protein: CASSPWDHQPQHF; CDR3 DNA: TGTGCCAGTAGTCCCTGGGACCACCAGCCCCAGCATTTT
D gene: TRBD2; J gene: TRBJ2-1; clone size: NA; V gene: TRBV29-1; CDR3 protein: CRAVGGSEDEQFF; CDR3 DNA: TGCAGGGCCGTGGGGGGGAGCGAAGATGAGCAGTTCTTC
D gene: NA; J gene: TRBJ1-1; clone size: NA; V gene: TRBV4-2; CDR3 protein: CASSQAIPAGLAEAFF; CDR3 DNA: TGTGCCAGCAGCCAAGCCATTCCGGCCGGGCTCGCTGAAGCTTTCTTT
D gene: NA; J gene: TRBJ2-5; clone size: few; V gene: TRBV3-1; CDR3 protein: CASSQTWTLETQYF; CDR3 DNA: TGTGCCAGCAGCCAAACATGGACCTTGGAGACCCAGTACTTC
D gene: NA; J gene: TRBJ2-7; clone size: many; V gene: TRBV4-3; CDR3 protein: CASSQRQVEYF; CDR3 DNA: TGCGCCAGCAGCCAACGACAGGTGGAGTACTTC